This entry lists 18 T cell receptor beta chains sequenced from one sample in a study of regulatory T cells in long-lasting Graves disease. Through Arm-PCR of CDR3 regions and iRepertoire HTBI primers, TCR beta libraries were built. TCRdb ran MiXCR on the multiplex PCR reads and lists one entry per CDR3 protein. This table holds hundreds of thousands of distinct CDR3 sequences, over 15% found once. Indicated time point: newly diagnosed GD, antithyroid drugs for less than 3 months. The TCR library used RNA extracted from PBMCs. These sequences were also reported in another study, on T cells in Graves' hyperthyroidism and ophthalmopathy.

The material sequenced was peripheral blood mononuclear cells (PBMCs), taken at new diagnosis, from a patient treated with antithyroid drugs. Receptors originate from a man aged 40-55 years with Graves disease.

Ten or more counts support this clonotype. The chain employs TRBV4-2 and TRBJ2-1; 7 positions match TRBD2. With 1 base clipped from V and 4 bases from J, the junction kept 10 bases outside the gene matches. The CDR3 contains 17 residues. Germline loops: CDR1 LGHNA, CDR2 YNFKEQ. In DNA form, the CDR3 reads TGTGCCAGCAGCCAAGCGTTCAGCAGCGGGGCGTACAATGAGCAGTTCTTC. It translates to CASSQAFSSGAYNEQFF.

This chain uses TRBV7-7 with TRBJ2-1; D perhaps matches TRBD1 (7 bases). The germline V and J ends were trimmed by 5 bases and 7 bases, with 15 bases remaining between them. CDR3 size: 14 residues. The germline V gene encodes CDR1 SSHAT and CDR2 FNYEAQ (reference sequence). As DNA, the CDR3 is TGTGCCAGCAGCGCAGGGGGACTGATTAATGAGCAGTTCTTC. It yields the protein CASSAGGLINEQFF.

The genes are TRBV9 and TRBJ2-3; 10 bases match TRBD2. Germline assignment: CDR1 SGDLS and CDR2 YYNGEE. This CDR3 is built from 17 residues. V shed 4 bases, J shed 2 bases, and the junction held 10 bases outside the gene matches. The CDR3 DNA sequence: TGTGCCAGCAGCCCAACGTGGACTAGCGGCCTCACAGATACGCAGTATTTT. Its protein product is CASSPTWTSGLTDTQYF.

This clonotype was seen ten or more times. The J gene is TRBJ2-3, the V gene TRBV2, with 10 bases identical to TRBD2. V gave up 8 bases and J gave up 1 base; unmatched junction bases: 3. This CDR3 has 14 residues. CDR1 and CDR2 (germline): SNHLY, FYNNEI. The CDR3 sequence: CASQGLAGTDTQYF. CDR3 DNA: TGTGCCAGCCAAGGACTAGCGGGCACAGATACGCAGTATTTT.

V and J are TRBV7-9 and TRBJ2-5; D tentatively reads TRBD1 or TRBD2 (5 bases each). The CDR3 contains 15 residues. Trimming pared 2 bases from V and 7 bases from J, leaving 17 bases between. CDR1 SEHNR and CDR2 FQNEAQ come from the germline V gene (reference sequence). The CDR3 nucleotides read TGTGCCAGCAGCTTACAAGGGACCGCGGGTTGGACCCAGTACTTC. It is translated as CASSLQGTAGWTQYF.

About this clonotype itself: Given a much more abundant clone one base away, this may be a read error. V gene TRBV7-9 combines with J gene TRBJ1-1; D remains ambiguous. This CDR3 is 14 amino acids long. Germline loops: CDR1 SEHNR, CDR2 FQNEAQ (reference sequence). The CDR3 protein is CASRPWGGNTEVFF. The DNA of the CDR3 is TGTGCCAGCAGGCCCTGGGGAGGGAACACTGAAGTTTTCTTT.

This clonotype was seen ten or more times. V is TRBV12-3 or TRBV12-4 and J is TRBJ2-5; D remains ambiguous. The V and J ends lost 2 bases and 5 bases respectively, with 9 bases between them. The CDR3 consists of 13 residues. The CDR3 is CASSLRVGETQYF. The CDR3 DNA follows: TGTGCCAGCAGTTTAAGGGTTGGCGAGACCCAGTACTTC.

This clonotype came up a few times. The rearrangement joins TRBV2 to TRBJ1-3; D is possibly TRBD1 (6 bases). Germline assignment: CDR1 SNHLY and CDR2 FYNNEI. The CDR3 covers 13 residues. Between the trimmed V and J ends, which lost 6 bases and 0 bases, there was a span of 6 bases. The CDR3 reads CASRQGSGNTIYF. CDR3 sequence (DNA): TGTGCCAGCAGACAGGGCTCTGGAAACACCATATATTTT.

On this clonotype: The junction does not match germline at one end; this may be a read error. J is TRBJ1-3 and V is TRBV2, with a possible D match to TRBD1 (5 bases). Germline values: CDR1 SNHLY, CDR2 FYNNEI. The CDR3 extends over 14 amino acids. The DNA for the CDR3 is TGTGCCAGCAGCGGCGGGACCGCTGGAAGCACCATATATTTT. Amino acid sequence: CASSGGTAGSTIYF.

This clonotype was seen repeatedly, ten times or more. V usage is TRBV7-2 and J usage is TRBJ1-3; D call uncertain. Per germline, CDR1 SGHTA and CDR2 FQGNSA. The CDR3 spans 17 residues. Trimming took off 1 base at V and 0 bases at J, with 13 bases between the two ends. In DNA form, the CDR3 reads TGTGCCAGCAGCTTAGGGGTGGGTTGGGGCTCTGGAAACACCATATATTTT. Its protein is CASSLGVGWGSGNTIYF.

Many counts were recorded for this clonotype. V and J are TRBV5-1 and TRBJ2-3; 9 bases align to TRBD2. V shed 6 bases, J shed 1 base, and the junction held 0 bases outside the gene matches. Germline assignment: CDR1 SGHRS and CDR2 YFSETQ. The CDR3 length is 13 residues. The CDR3 DNA reads as TGCGCCAGCAAGCGGGGGGGCACAGATACGCAGTATTTT. Translating gives CASKRGGTDTQYF.

This clonotype was seen a handful of times. This chain uses TRBV20-1 with TRBJ2-3; D not resolved. Germline V gene sequence: CDR1 DFQATT, CDR2 SNEGSKA (reference sequence). With 0 bases removed from V and 6 bases from J, the gap between germline ends came to 7 bases. The CDR3 covers 12 residues. For the CDR3, the DNA is TGCAGTGCTAGAGAGATCGGTGATACGCAGTATTTT. The encoded protein is CSAREIGDTQYF.

The table lists this clonotype with many counts. As DNA, the CDR3 is TGTGCCAGCAGCTCAACAGACAGGGGCTACCAAGAGACCCAGTACTTC. This sequence encodes CASSSTDRGYQETQYF. This chain connects TRBV7-9 to TRBJ2-5; 8 bases map to TRBD1. Trimming removed 4 bases from V and 0 bases from J; junction bases left unmatched: 7. The CDR3 is 16 amino acids. Germline CDR1 is SEHNR and CDR2 is FQNEAQ (reference sequence).

This chain uses TRBV27 with TRBJ2-7; maybe TRBD1 (6 bases). Germline loops: CDR1 MNHEY, CDR2 SMNVEV (reference sequence). The CDR3 has 18 amino acids. V lost 4 bases and J lost 0, with 22 bases in between. Here the CDR3 DNA reads TGTGCCAGCAGTTCCTCCACCTTCCGCCGGGACAACTCCTACGAGCAGTACTTC. Amino acid sequence: CASSSSTFRRDNSYEQYF.

This clonotype was counted at least ten times. This chain links TRBV18 with TRBJ1-6, with D perhaps matching TRBD1 (6 bases). The V end lost 2 bases, the J end lost 7 bases, and 12 bases lay between the germline ends. Germline CDR1 reads KGHSH; CDR2 reads LQKENI. CDR3 length equals 15 residues. For the CDR3, the DNA is TGTGCCAGCTCACCAGCCACAGGGACAAATTCACCCCTCCACTTT. It translates to CASSPATGTNSPLHF. The full variable domain, rest sourced from reference TRBV18 and TRBJ1-6, is NAGVMQNPRHLVRRRGQEARLRCSPMKGHSHVYWYRQLPEEGLKFMVYLQKENIIDESGMPKERFSAEFPKEGPSILRIQQVVRGDSAAYFCASSPATGTNSPLHFGNGTRLTVT.

The J gene is TRBJ2-3, the V gene TRBV6-5, with 10 positions matching TRBD2. V dropped 0 bases and J dropped 9; count of bases not matched to a gene: 9. Germline CDR1 MNHEY, CDR2 SVGAGI. The CDR3 contains 16 residues. CDR3 amino acids: CASSYSSSGGGGTQYF. CDR3 DNA: TGTGCCAGCAGTTACTCCTCGAGCGGGGGGGGGGGGACGCAGTATTTT.

This clonotype was found many times. The chain has TRBV5-1 and TRBJ2-3; 11 nucleotides align to TRBD2. Per the germline V gene, CDR1 is SGHRS and CDR2 is YFSETQ. This CDR3 contains 19 residues. V gave up 0 bases and J gave up 0 bases; unmatched junction bases: 9. The chain's CDR3 is CASSLARLAGGRSTDTQYF. CDR3 DNA sequence: TGCGCCAGCAGCTTGGCCAGGCTAGCGGGGGGACGAAGCACAGATACGCAGTATTTT.

This clonotype was seen at least ten times. The CDR3 nucleotides read TGTGCCAGCAGCGTGATGGGACTAGCAGGTGATACGCAGTATTTT. Residues: CASSVMGLAGDTQYF. The chain carries TRBV9 and TRBJ2-3, with 9 bases that match TRBD2. The CDR3 length is 15 residues. Per the germline V gene, CDR1 is SGDLS and CDR2 is YYNGEE. The ends lost 2 bases at V and 6 bases at J; junction bases unmatched: 7.